These T cell receptor beta chains were read from a single sample in a study of T cell changes during pregnancy in multiple sclerosis. Measured with immunoSEQ multiplex PCR; TCRdb has only the in-frame clones, and not every one. The sample has around 21,000 clones, around 88% seen once. The specimen was CD8+ T cells from peripheral blood mononuclear cells, collected in the first trimester of pregnancy. Every receptor here comes from a female donor with multiple sclerosis, enrolled in a pregnancy study. Each CDR3 is given with its conserved first and last residue. The D gene is left open where the match is weak.

>TRBV7-2|TRBJ1-1|TRBD1
CASSFDQGGGTEAFF
TGTGCCAGCAGCTTCGACCAGGGGGGAGGCACTGAAGCTTTCTTT
>TRBV2|TRBJ2-3|TRBD1
CASKEGQGFVGGTDTQYF
TGTGCCAGCAAGGAGGGACAGGGTTTCGTGGGAGGCACAGATACGCAGTATTTT
>TRBV7-9|TRBJ2-7|TRBD2
CASSGLADYYEQYF
TGTGCCAGCAGCGGTCTAGCGGATTACTACGAGCAGTACTTC
>TRBV7-9|TRBJ2-2|NA
CASSRAAGELFF
TGTGCCAGCAGCCGAGCCGCCGGGGAGCTGTTTTTT
>TRBV29-1|TRBJ2-1|TRBD1
CSVGLGQGPNEQFF
TGCAGCGTTGGTCTGGGACAGGGCCCGAATGAGCAGTTCTTC
>TRBV4-2|TRBJ1-4|NA
CASSPRSGGANEKLFF
TGTGCCAGCAGTCCGCGCTCGGGAGGGGCTAATGAAAAACTGTTTTTT
>TRBV27|TRBJ2-3|NA
CASSLGERRPTDTQYF
TGTGCCAGCAGTTTAGGGGAGAGACGGCCCACAGATACGCAGTATTTT
>TRBV19|TRBJ2-7|TRBD2
CASSPGLASYEQYF
TGTGCCAGTAGCCCGGGACTAGCTTCCTACGAGCAGTACTTC
>TRBV7-3|TRBJ2-6|NA
CASSPGLGANVLTF
TGTGCCAGCAGCCCAGGGTTAGGGGCCAACGTCCTGACTTTC
>TRBV7-6|TRBJ1-4|NA
CASRPHATGTTNEKLFF
TGTGCCAGCAGACCACATGCCACAGGGACAACTAATGAAAAACTGTTTTTT
>TRBV4-1|TRBJ2-7|NA
CASSQDFAYEQYF
TGCGCCAGCAGCCAAGATTTCGCCTACGAGCAGTACTTC
>TRBV27|TRBJ2-7|NA
CASSLWGEPLYEQYF
TGTGCCAGCAGTTTATGGGGGGAACCTCTCTACGAGCAGTACTTC
>TRBV4-2|TRBJ2-1|TRBD2
CASSQEGGLAVYNEQFF
TGTGCCAGCAGCCAAGAGGGGGGACTAGCGGTCTACAATGAGCAGTTCTTC
>TRBV19|TRBJ1-5|NA
CASSWVAGNEQPQHF
TGTGCCAGTAGTTGGGTAGCAGGGAACGAACAGCCCCAGCATTTT
>TRBV5-4|TRBJ2-3|TRBD2
CASSLARTGGLMSTDTQYF
TGTGCCAGCAGCTTGGCCCGAACGGGAGGGCTGATGAGCACAGATACGCAGTATTTT
>TRBV7-8|TRBJ2-1|TRBD2
CASSSGGSNEQFF
TGTGCCAGCAGCTCTGGCGGGAGCAATGAGCAGTTCTTC
>TRBV6-5|TRBJ2-4|TRBD2
CASGRVPKNIQYF
TGTGCCAGCGGGAGGGTCCCCAAAAACATTCAGTACTTC
>TRBV6-1|TRBJ2-5|TRBD2
CASSGLAGLETQYF
TGTGCCAGCAGTGGGTTAGCGGGATTGGAGACCCAGTACTTC
>TRBV7-9|TRBJ2-1|TRBD2
CATSSGSFNEQFF
TGTGCCACCTCTAGCGGGAGTTTCAATGAGCAGTTCTTC
>TRBV4-3|TRBJ1-4|TRBD1
CASSQSGQGTNEKLFF
TGCGCCAGCAGCCAGTCGGGACAGGGGACTAATGAAAAACTGTTTTTT
>TRBV4-2|TRBJ2-1|NA
CASSQGAERAATLYNEQFF
TGTGCCAGCAGCCAAGGTGCGGAAAGAGCGGCAACACTATACAATGAGCAGTTCTTC
>TRBV2|TRBJ2-5|NA
CASRTDRFRGIPEETQYF
TGTGCCAGCAGGACGGACCGGTTCCGGGGAATCCCCGAAGAGACCCAGTACTTC
>TRBV7-9|TRBJ1-2|NA
CASSRLTGPDYGYTF
TGTGCCAGCAGCCGACTGACAGGCCCTGACTATGGCTACACCTTC
>TRBV7-9|TRBJ2-7|TRBD1
CASSPGTGGVEQYF
TGTGCCAGCAGCCCCGGGACAGGGGGAGTCGAGCAGTACTTC
>TRBV11-3|TRBJ2-7|TRBD1
CASSLGGTGASYEQYF
TGTGCCAGCAGCTTAGGCGGGACAGGGGCCTCCTACGAGCAGTACTTC
>TRBV11-1|TRBJ2-7|NA
CASSFDTSGQYF
TGTGCCAGCAGCTTTGACACCAGCGGGCAGTACTTC
>TRBV4-3|TRBJ1-3|NA
CASSQDRDISLGNTIYF
TGCGCCAGCAGCCAAGATCGGGACATAAGCCTCGGAAACACCATATATTTT
>TRBV7-2|TRBJ1-1|NA
CASSREGFTEAFF
TGTGCCAGCAGCCGGGAGGGCTTCACTGAAGCTTTCTTT
>TRBV15|TRBJ2-5|NA
CATSRDGAESYQETQYF
TGTGCCACCAGCCGGGATGGAGCGGAATCGTACCAAGAGACCCAGTACTTC
>TRBV27|TRBJ2-7|TRBD2
CASSSTTSTYEQYF
TGTGCCAGCAGTTCCACGACTAGCACCTACGAGCAGTACTTC
>TRBV15|TRBJ2-1|NA
CATSSLLAQGGEQFF
TGTGCCACCAGCAGCCTACTAGCACAAGGCGGTGAGCAGTTCTTC
>TRBV5-1|TRBJ1-1|NA
CASSLKSDRSTEAFF
TGCGCCAGCAGCCTAAAAAGTGATCGATCTACTGAAGCTTTCTTT
>TRBV7-8|TRBJ1-1|NA
CASTMGGFIEAFF
TGTGCCAGCACTATGGGGGGGTTTATTGAAGCTTTCTTT
>TRBV29-1|TRBJ2-3|NA
CSVDPGTDTQYF
TGCAGCGTTGACCCCGGCACAGATACGCAGTATTTT
>TRBV7-9|TRBJ2-7|TRBD1
CASSVEGPGTGNYEQYF
TGTGCCAGCAGCGTCGAGGGACCCGGGACAGGGAACTACGAGCAGTACTTC
>TRBV11-1|TRBJ2-1|TRBD2
CASRLAGDNEQFF
TGTGCCAGCAGACTAGCGGGGGACAATGAGCAGTTCTTC
>TRBV6-1|TRBJ1-3|TRBD1
CASSATGDRSGNTIYF
TGTGCCAGCAGTGCCACAGGGGATCGATCCGGAAACACCATATATTTT
>TRBV4-2|TRBJ2-7|TRBD1
CASSQDLGTGGNEQYF
TGTGCCAGCAGCCAAGATCTTGGGACAGGGGGTAACGAGCAGTACTTC